The 26 T cell receptor beta chains below were found in one sample sequenced in a study of T cell repertoires in aging, cancer and after chemotherapy. TRB rearrangements spanning V, D and J were amplified using mixed TRB-A/B primers. TCRdb re-called the multiplex PCR reads with MiXCR, one entry per CDR3 protein. The table shows about 1,400 distinct CDR3 sequences, with about a quarter occurring only once. TCR beta rearrangements were amplified from peripheral blood genomic DNA. Sequencing was carried out using blood. These receptors came from a human donor in good health.

This clonotype has only a few counts. The gene calls are TRBV27 and TRBJ1-1; TRBD1 matches at 7 bases. Per the germline V gene, CDR1 is MNHEY and CDR2 is SMNVEV (reference sequence). With 3 bases clipped from V and 11 bases from J, the junction kept 18 bases outside the gene matches. The CDR3 extends over 16 amino acids. CDR3 loop: CASSFGPGQKPLWAFF. The CDR3 DNA follows: TGTGCCAGCAGTTTCGGCCCGGGACAGAAACCTCTTTGGGCTTTCTTT.

By proportion, this clonotype is large (0.1 to 1%). This chain connects TRBV30 to TRBJ2-2, with D perhaps matching TRBD2 (6 bases). There are 14 residues in the CDR3. The V gene's germline CDR1 is GTSNPN and CDR2 SVGIG (reference sequence). V gave up 2 bases and J gave up 4 bases, with 11 bases separating them. Here the CDR3 reads CAWSTGVATGELFF. For the CDR3, the DNA is TGTGCCTGGAGTACGGGGGTGGCCACCGGGGAGCTGTTTTTT.

The chain recombines TRBV28 with TRBJ2-3; weak D call: TRBD2 (5 bases). The germline gives CDR1 MDHEN, CDR2 SYDVKM. The CDR3 loop spans 15 amino acids. Trimming took 5 bases from V and 1 from J, leaving 13 bases between them. CDR3 amino acids: CASSRNGVGTDTQYF. Written as DNA, the CDR3 is TGTGCCAGCAGTCGAAACGGGGTGGGCACAGATACGCAGTATTTT.

This clonotype is termed large. The chain couples TRBV6-1 to TRBJ1-4, with D perhaps matching TRBD1 (5 bases). The CDR3 runs 13 residues. Trimming removed 3 bases from V and 6 bases from J, with 8 bases in between. CDR1 is MNHNS and CDR2 is SASEGT in the germline V gene. The CDR3 region is CASSEGVDEKLFF. In nucleotides, the CDR3 is TGTGCCAGCAGTGAGGGGGTGGATGAAAAACTGTTTTTT.

The rearrangement joins TRBV5-1 to TRBJ2-2; D remains unclear. CDR1 SGHRS and CDR2 YFSETQ come from the germline V gene. This CDR3 comprises 15 residues. The V end lost 0 bases, the J end lost 0 bases, and 6 bases lay between the germline ends. The CDR3 nucleotides are TGCGCCAGCAGCTTGGGTGGGGCGAACACCGGGGAGCTGTTTTTT. Residues: CASSLGGANTGELFF. Drawing the rest from reference TRBV5-1 and TRBJ2-2, the complete variable domain is KAGVTQTPRYLIKTRGQQVTLSCSPISGHRSVSWYQQTPGQGLQFLFEYFSETQRNKGNFPGRFSGRQFSNSRSEMNVSTLELGDSALYLCASSLGGANTGELFFGEGSRLTVL.

For this clonotype: An end of the junction differs from the germline gene, which may be a read error. The chain recombines TRBV10-3 with TRBJ1-2, with D uncertain. Germline values: CDR1 ENHRY, CDR2 SYGVKD. The CDR3 is made up of 14 amino acids. The CDR3 coding sequence is TGCGCCAGCAGTGACCGCTTATCAAACTATGGCTACACCTTC. Its translation is CASSDRLSNYGYTF.

This clonotype was found a few times. This may be a read error, as it is one base from a much larger clone. The chain combines TRBV29-1 with TRBJ2-3; 11 positions agree with TRBD1. Germline V gene lookup returns CDR1 SQVTM and CDR2 ANQGSEA. The CDR3 spans 17 residues. V lost 7 bases and J lost 0; bases outside the gene matches: 12. The CDR3 region has the DNA TGCAGCGCGCCCCCGGGACAGGGGGTGTCAAGCACAGATACGCAGTATTTT. This codes for CSAPPGQGVSSTDTQYF.

This clonotype was detected only a few times. The chain links TRBV7-2 to TRBJ2-5, with D maybe TRBD2 (6 bases). This CDR3 comprises 14 residues. Germline CDR1 reads SGHTA; CDR2 reads FQGNSA. Between the trimmed V and J ends, which lost 1 base and 6 bases, there was a span of 12 bases. CDR3 residues: CASSLDFGGKTQYF. The CDR3 DNA is TGTGCCAGCAGCTTAGATTTTGGGGGGAAGACCCAGTACTTC.

This chain uses TRBV19 with TRBJ1-5, with 10 bases lining up with TRBD1. V trimming: 3 bases; J trimming: 4 bases; junction bases outside the gene matches: 21. The CDR3 is 21 amino acids. Germline V gene sequence: CDR1 LNHDA, CDR2 SQIVND (reference sequence). The CDR3 loop reads CASSIKGRDRGPMSHNQPQHF. The DNA of the CDR3 is TGTGCCAGTAGTATTAAGGGACGGGACAGGGGCCCCATGTCCCATAATCAGCCCCAGCATTTT.

By share, this clonotype ranks as large. The V and J genes are TRBV5-5 and TRBJ2-5; no clear D gene. Germline V lookup: CDR1 SGHKS, CDR2 YYEKEE (reference sequence). Trimming left V 2 bases short and J 5 bases short, with 7 bases between. The CDR3 contains 12 residues. This CDR3 reads CASSFSFETQYF. In nucleotides, the CDR3 is TGTGCCAGCAGCTTTTCCTTCGAGACCCAGTACTTC.

By its share, this clonotype is medium-sized. The rearrangement links TRBV27 to TRBJ1-4; the D is unclear. The CDR3 extends over 13 amino acids. From germline, CDR1 is MNHEY and CDR2 SMNVEV (reference sequence). V dropped 8 bases and J dropped 8 bases, with 15 bases sitting between them. The CDR3 nucleotides are TGTGCCAGCGGCCCCGGGGATGGCGAAAAACTGTTTTTT. Protein product: CASGPGDGEKLFF. The full variable domain, rest sourced from reference TRBV27 and TRBJ1-4, is EAQVTQNPRYLITVTGKKLTVTCSQNMNHEYMSWYRQDPGLGLRQIYYSMNVEVTDKGDVPEGYKVSRKEKRNFPLILESPSPNQTSLYFCASGPGDGEKLFFGSGTQLSVL.

The J gene is TRBJ2-3, the V gene TRBV29-1; D remains unclear. The V end lost 4 bases, the J end lost 3 bases, and 8 bases lay between the germline ends. Germline CDR1 and CDR2: SQVTM and ANQGSEA. The length of the CDR3 is 12 residues. CDR3 residues: CSVGSTTDTQYF. The DNA of the CDR3 is TGCAGCGTTGGTTCCACTACAGATACGCAGTATTTT.

The chain recombines TRBV11-1 with TRBJ2-1; 9 bases match TRBD2. The CDR3 length is 15 residues. Germline V lookup: CDR1 SGHAT, CDR2 FQDESV (reference sequence). J was trimmed by 9 bases and V by 5 bases; bases with no gene match: 11. The CDR3 reads CASSTRVSGRSEQFF. CDR3 sequence (DNA): TGTGCCAGCAGCACCCGGGTAAGCGGGAGGAGTGAGCAGTTCTTC.

This clonotype came up a few times. The chain joins TRBV5-4 to TRBJ1-6; 7 positions agree with TRBD1. The CDR3 covers 16 residues. Germline lookup yields CDR1 SGHNT and CDR2 YYREEE (reference sequence). With V trimmed by 4 bases and J by 8 bases, 12 bases remained unmatched. The CDR3 bases are TGTGCCAGCAGCCCGAGAACGACAGGACAGGATTCACCCCTCCACTTT. Translated: CASSPRTTGQDSPLHF. The complete variable domain, with remaining parts taken from reference TRBV5-4 and TRBJ1-6, reads ETGVTQSPTHLIKTRGQQVTLRCSSQSGHNTVSWYQQALGQGPQFIFQYYREEENGRGNFPPRFSGLQFPNYSSELNVNALELDDSALYLCASSPRTTGQDSPLHFGNGTRLTVT.

This clonotype ranks as medium-sized. The gene calls are TRBV6-2 or TRBV6-3 and TRBJ2-7, with 10 bases lining up with TRBD2. J gave up 2 bases and V 9 bases, and 7 bases lay outside the gene matches. Per the germline V gene, CDR1 is MNHEY and CDR2 is SVGEGT. This CDR3 is 14 amino acids long. The CDR3: CASSSGRRAYEQYV. The CDR3 DNA is TGTGCCAGTTCTAGCGGGAGACGTGCCTACGAGCAGTACGTC.

This clonotype is judged large. The chain links TRBV5-4 to TRBJ2-5; a weak D match, TRBD1 (5 bases). The V and J ends lost 3 bases and 2 bases respectively, with 11 bases between them. The CDR3 is made up of 14 amino acids. Germline V lookup: CDR1 SGHNT, CDR2 YYREEE (reference sequence). CDR3 sequence: CASSSRGTQETQYF. The CDR3 nucleotides are TGTGCCAGCAGCTCAAGGGGCACTCAAGAGACCCAGTACTTC.

The chain uses TRBV29-1 and TRBJ2-7, with 8 nucleotides matching TRBD2. Germline CDR1 SQVTM, CDR2 ANQGSEA. V shed 6 bases and J 3 bases; nucleotides not matched to a gene: 10. This CDR3 has 14 amino acids. The chain's CDR3 is CSVVPGLGFYEQYF. Written as DNA, the CDR3 is TGCAGCGTCGTGCCGGGACTAGGATTCTACGAGCAGTACTTC.

On this clonotype itself: A much larger clone is a single base away; this may be a read error. The chain links TRBV7-6 to TRBJ2-5; TRBD1 matches 7 bases. V dropped 5 bases and J dropped 5; count of bases not matched to a gene: 14. The CDR3 has 16 residues. CDR1 SGHVS and CDR2 FNYEAQ come from the germline V gene. CDR3 amino acids: CASSLGARGKGETQYF. The CDR3 region has the DNA TGTGCCAGCAGCCTTGGGGCCAGGGGGAAAGGCGAGACCCAGTACTTC.

The rearrangement links TRBV21-1 to TRBJ2-4; the table's D call, TRBD2, was not checked against the DNA. TRBV21-1 is shown as a pseudogene. There are 12 residues in the CDR3. The CDR3 bases are TGTGCCAGCCGGGTACTTCGACCCCGGAGGGACTTC. Translation: CASRVLRPRRDF.

The chain employs TRBV21-1 and TRBJ2-7; the table's D call TRBD2 went unverified against the DNA. TRBV21-1 is classified as a pseudogene. The CDR3 spans 15 residues. Here the CDR3 reads CASSKRQPAAHEQYF. The CDR3 region has the DNA TGTGCCAGCAGCAAACGGCAGCCCGCCGCCCACGAGCAGTACTTC.

This chain uses TRBV12-3 or TRBV12-4 with TRBJ2-1; no reliable D call. The CDR3 extends over 12 amino acids. Trimming removed 5 bases from V and 5 bases from J, with 7 bases in between. CDR3 nucleotides: TGTGCCAGCAGTCCCGTGAACAATGAGCAGTTCTTC. Protein product: CASSPVNNEQFF.

Regarding this clonotype: The junction shows a germline mismatch at one end, possibly a read error. The genes are TRBV5-5 and TRBJ1-2, with D uncertain. In germline, CDR1 is SGHKS, CDR2 YYEKEE (reference sequence). This CDR3 is 13 amino acids long. CDR3 region: CASSGNSNYGYTF. CDR3 DNA sequence: TGCGCCAGCAGCGGAAACAGTAACTATGGCTACACCTTC.

This sequence joins TRBV5-1 and TRBJ2-2; D remains unclear. CDR1 and CDR2 from the germline V gene are SGHRS and YFSETQ. The CDR3 is made up of 13 amino acids. Trimming pared 0 bases from V and 4 bases from J, leaving 4 bases between. The DNA for the CDR3 is TGCGCCAGCAGCTTGGGAATCACCGGGGAGCTGTTTTTT. Amino acid sequence: CASSLGITGELFF.

This clonotype is labeled medium-sized. The rearrangement joins TRBV18 to TRBJ1-3, with D unresolved. The germline V and J ends were trimmed by 8 bases and 0 bases, with 2 bases remaining between them. This CDR3 has 11 amino acids. Per germline, CDR1 KGHSH and CDR2 LQKENI. The CDR3 sequence: CASLSGNTIYF. DNA for the CDR3: TGTGCCAGCCTCTCTGGAAACACCATATATTTT.

The rearrangement joins TRBV20-1 to TRBJ2-2; 9 bases are shared with TRBD2. Germline assignment: CDR1 DFQATT and CDR2 SNEGSKA (reference sequence). With 0 bases clipped from V and 5 bases from J, the junction kept 10 bases outside the gene matches. The CDR3 is 17 residues long. The CDR3 sequence: CSARDLRASGTTGELFF. The CDR3 bases are TGCAGTGCTAGAGATCTTAGGGCTAGCGGGACGACCGGGGAGCTGTTTTTT.

Only a few counts were recorded for this clonotype. The V and J genes are TRBV18 and TRBJ2-7; 7 bases map to TRBD1. After removal of 6 bases from V and 2 bases from J, the junction contained 7 bases not matched to a gene. There are 14 residues in the CDR3. From germline, CDR1 is KGHSH and CDR2 LQKENI. The CDR3 region has the DNA TGTGCCAGCTCCGTGGACAGGAAGACCTACGAGCAGTACTTC. It encodes CASSVDRKTYEQYF. The full variable domain, completed using reference TRBV18 and TRBJ2-7, is NAGVMQNPRHLVRRRGQEARLRCSPMKGHSHVYWYRQLPEEGLKFMVYLQKENIIDESGMPKERFSAEFPKEGPSILRIQQVVRGDSAAYFCASSVDRKTYEQYFGPGTRLTVT.